The T cell receptor (beta chain) under discussion was sequenced for a study of T cells in Graves' hyperthyroidism and ophthalmopathy (dated by TCRdb to the late 2010s). Broadly, across the study: Peripheral blood samples were taken at the time of initial diagnosis, prior to any treatment. After blood sampling, hyperthyroidism patients were treated with methimazole at a starting dose of 30 mg daily, and ophthalmopathy patients were treated with high-dose intravenous methylprednisolone. An independent validation cohort of about 19 hyperthyroidism patients and 17 patients who later progressed to ophthalmopathy tested prospective prediction of ophthalmopathy. A discovery cohort of roughly 96 patients, about 44 with Graves' ophthalmopathy and more than 55 with stable Graves' hyperthyroidism, was used to find distinguishing TCR V-J signatures. The 95 to 100 discovery patients were randomly split 7:3 into training and test sets. In addition, the study compared T-cell repertoires in thyroid tissue and in blood from roughly 6 Graves' hyperthyroidism patients. TCR Vbeta CDR3 sequencing of around 130 peripheral blood samples (over 40 ophthalmopathy, about 80 hyperthyroidism and roughly 17 progressor patients) is reported in the paper.

This clonotype came up many times. It lacks a known antigen. Per-base qualities were not stored, and no clone one base away is much larger. What the research found in general, with its limitations: A 13 V-J signature model separated ophthalmopathy from stable hyperthyroidism, with around 88% sensitivity and approximately 81% specificity in cross-validation and 80%/75% in testing. Most expanded thyroid clonotypes (frequency above 0.001) were also detected in blood, a finding suggesting that blood repertoires may reflect thyroid immune responses. In validation, the model predicted progression to ophthalmopathy with 55% to 71% sensitivity and 72% to 75% specificity, a median of 6.5 months before onset. Sample size was not statistically predetermined, and investigators were not blinded to group allocation.

Hyperthyroidism patients were newly diagnosed, with disease duration under 2 months, and aged 18 to 65 years. Exclusion was applied to patients with uncontrolled infections, other autoimmune diseases, pregnancy or lactation. Diagnoses were established on the basis of clinical symptoms, serum thyroxine and TRAb, thyroid ultrasound, and orbital computed tomography. Blood from progressor patients was drawn when they were first diagnosed with hyperthyroidism, before any ophthalmopathy symptoms appeared. PBMCs were isolated from more than 8 ml of fresh peripheral blood by Ficoll-Paque density gradient centrifugation. Progressor patients were first diagnosed with Graves' hyperthyroidism and then developed ophthalmopathy during follow-up. Total RNA was extracted using Trizol reagent, and RNA quality was assessed on an Agilent 2100 Bioanalyzer. The CDR3, from cysteine to phenylalanine, totals 15 residues. Kept here is only the CDR3 DNA, which spans 45 bases and is read in frame from base 1. The germline V gene (reference sequence) yields DFQATT for CDR1 and SNEGSKA for CDR2. The junction carries 26 bases between V and J, which are trimmed by 6 bases and 10 bases respectively.

The TCR beta CDR3 regions were amplified from RNA transcripts. A first-round RT-PCR of the TCR CDR3 used the HTBI primer set with the Qiagen OneStep RT-PCR kit. The libraries were constructed in a second round of multiplex PCR and then size-selected and purified. Sequencing of the libraries was done on an Illumina HiSeq2000 using paired-end 100 bp reads. As for how the authors treated the data: SOAPnuke was used to process the raw data, with reads discarded if the reads contained adapters or uncalled bases, had a mean Phred below 15, or lacked an exact constant-primer or identifier match. High-quality paired reads were merged using COPE v1.2.5, and each unique nucleotide sequence was defined as a clonotype. MiTCR v1.1 was used to align clonotypes to the IMGT TRBV, TRBD and TRBJ reference segments. The analysis was restricted to V-J combinations with a frequency above 0.0001, which together covered 98% to 99.2% of the repertoires. A TCS score was defined as the ratio of F50 (clonal expansion) to E x V (chaos), with BLOSUM62-based TCRdist applied between CDR3 peptides within each V-J. Welch's t-statistics and random forest reduced just over 500 V-J features to about 13, which were used in a naive Bayes classifier (R e1071). The raw public data were reprocessed by TCRdb itself: fastp quality trimming at Q25, MiXCR clonotype calling, in-frame beta chains only. Identical CDR3 protein sequences are pooled into one entry, listed with their most common genes and DNA. None of the V and J calls come from the authors' own analysis; TCRdb made them. In all, the sample holds fewer than 650,000 distinct CDR3 sequences, and approximately 15% of those were seen once. The top ten hold 5.5% to 7.5% of the sample.

This receptor was taken from a woman aged 25 to 39 with Graves' hyperthyroidism that later progressed to Graves' ophthalmopathy. The chain links TRBV20-1 with TRBJ2-3; the D gene cannot be resolved reliably. The sequenced sample consisted of blood. The DNA reads TGCAGTGCCTCCTCGTGGGCCCCCTCGGTGGGTGCGCAGTATTTT. This translates into CSASSWAPSVGAQYF.